This T cell receptor (beta chain) was sequenced for a study of response to subunit inactivated influenza vaccine. Whole-study results and caveats: The authors suggested that few new T cells are recruited per seasonal influenza vaccination.

MiXCR, applied by TCRdb to the RT-PCR reads, yields one record per CDR3 protein. The sample shows roughly 760,000 distinct CDR3 sequences, 21% of them seen only once. This clonotype was seen a few times. Its antigen is not known. Germline V gene data show CDR1 as SGHDN and CDR2 as FVKESK. With V trimmed by 3 bases and J by 2 bases, 6 bases remained unmatched. The CDR3 has 15 residues. The chain has TRBV14 and TRBJ2-7; the match to TRBD2 covers 8 bases. This TCR was sampled from a man aged 45 to 65 who received an inactivated influenza vaccine. Sequences were derived from PBMCs from blood, sampled more than 4 days after vaccination. The CDR3 here is CASSHSAGGAYEQYF. The DNA for the CDR3 is TGTGCCAGCAGCCATAGTGCGGGAGGCGCCTACGAGCAGTACTTC.